The 24 T cell receptor beta chains in this list originate from one sample, sequenced in a study of cytomegalovirus exposure and HLA in healthy donors. This PCR relied on a set of 60 Vbeta primers and 13 Jbeta primers. Here immunoSEQ multiplex PCR was the method, and the copy in TCRdb shows in-frame clones only, minus some. The sample consists of over 200,000 clones, 82% of them appearing once. Input material: PBMCs. The receptors derive from a middle-aged woman in good health and CMV-seropositive.

This chain connects TRBV19 to TRBJ1-4, with D maybe TRBD1 (6 bases). Looked up from germline, CDR1 is LNHDA and CDR2 is SQIVND (reference sequence). V lost 9 bases and J 5 bases, leaving 13 bases between the germline ends. The CDR3 loop spans 13 amino acids. The CDR3 protein is CASTGGANEKLFF. Here the CDR3 DNA reads TGTGCCAGCACCGGGGGGGCAAATGAAAAACTGTTTTTT. Filled out from reference TRBV19 and TRBJ1-4, the complete variable domain reads DGGITQSPKYLFRKEGQNVTLSCEQNLNHDAMYWYRQDPGQGLRLIYYSQIVNDFQKGDIAEGYSVSREKKESFPLTVTSAQKNPTAFYLCASTGGANEKLFFGSGTQLSVL.

The rearrangement joins TRBV28 to TRBJ1-5; TRBD1 matches at 7 bases. With 3 bases clipped from V and 3 bases from J, the junction kept 11 bases outside the gene matches. Germline lookup yields CDR1 MDHEN and CDR2 SYDVKM. The CDR3 covers 17 residues. CDR3 DNA: TGTGCCAGCAGTTTTCAGCCAGGGGGGTTTTCCAATCAGCCCCAGCATTTT. This translates into CASSFQPGGFSNQPQHF.

The sample holds one count of this clone. The CDR3 sequence: CASGSPQGGLMGYGYTF. In nucleotides, the CDR3 is TGTGCTAGTGGTTCCCCGCAGGGGGGATTAATGGGCTATGGCTACACCTTC. This chain connects TRBV12-5 to TRBJ1-2, with 7 bases that match TRBD1. The CDR3 extends over 17 amino acids. CDR1 LGHNT and CDR2 FRNRAP come from the germline V gene. The trim removed 4 bases at V and 4 bases at J, leaving 15 bases unmatched.

This clone appeared a few times. The junction departs from germline at one end; a sequencing error may be responsible. This chain's CDR3 is CSSSQSRTDNEKLFF. For the CDR3, the DNA is TGTTCCAGCAGCCAATCCCGGACAGATAATGAAAAACTGTTTTTT. This rearrangement joins TRBV7-9 to TRBJ1-4, with D perhaps matching TRBD1 (6 bases). CDR1 and CDR2 from the germline V gene are SEHNR and FQNEAQ (reference sequence). There are 15 residues in the CDR3.

The CDR3 sequence: CASSSPRTGRAYGYTF. In nucleotides, the CDR3 is TGTGCCAGCAGCTCACCGCGGACAGGGCGTGCCTATGGCTACACCTTC. The rearrangement uses TRBV11-2 and TRBJ1-2; the match to TRBD1 covers 8 bases. This CDR3 comprises 16 residues. Germline V gene lookup returns CDR1 SGHAT and CDR2 FQNNGV. The V gene end was trimmed by 4 bases and the J gene end by 4 bases; junction bases not matched to a gene: 11.

The count of this clone is one. The rearrangement joins TRBV4-2 to TRBJ1-3, with TRBD1 identical over 10 bases. This CDR3 has 17 amino acids. Germline V lookup: CDR1 LGHNA, CDR2 YNFKEQ. Trimming cost V 3 bases and J 3 bases; bases outside gene matches: 8. The CDR3 DNA reads TGTGCCAGCAGCCATGGACGGGACAGGGGTGATGGAAACACCATATATTTT. It is translated as CASSHGRDRGDGNTIYF.

This rearrangement joins TRBV7-2 to TRBJ2-3; TRBD2 agrees at 14 bases. Trimming at V came to 4 bases and at J to 4 bases, leaving 10 bases not matched to a gene. Germline assignment: CDR1 SGHTA and CDR2 FQGNSA. The CDR3 spans 18 residues. CDR3 in DNA: TGTGCCAGCAGCTCCCGTCGGACTAGCGGGGGGAGGGCAGATACGCAGTATTTT. Translated, it gives CASSSRRTSGGRADTQYF. The full variable domain, completed using reference TRBV7-2 and TRBJ2-3, is GAGVSQSPSNKVTEKGKDVELRCDPISGHTALYWYRQSLGQGLEFLIYFQGNSAPDKSGLPSDRFSAERTGGSVSTLTIQRTQQEDSAVYLCASSSRRTSGGRADTQYFGPGTRLTVL.

This chain joins TRBV2 and TRBJ2-7; 11 nucleotides line up with TRBD2. The junction had 8 bases not matched to a gene; V was cut back by 6 bases and J by 1 base. This CDR3 is 16 amino acids long. Per the germline V gene, CDR1 is SNHLY and CDR2 is FYNNEI. CDR3 sequence (DNA): TGTGCCAGCAGAAAAACTAGCGGGGGCCTTTCCTACGAGCAGTACTTC. As protein: CASRKTSGGLSYEQYF.

This chain joins TRBV19 and TRBJ2-2, with 10 bases that match TRBD2. The CDR3 consists of 16 residues. V lost 7 bases and J lost 7; bases outside the gene matches: 12. Germline CDR1 is LNHDA and CDR2 is SQIVND (reference sequence). The chain's CDR3 is CASKGASGRLGGELFF. In nucleotides, the CDR3 is TGTGCCAGTAAAGGAGCTAGCGGGAGACTGGGCGGGGAGCTGTTTTTT.

The chain joins TRBV7-9 to TRBJ1-2; D is uncertain. Germline CDR1 reads SEHNR; CDR2 reads FQNEAQ (reference sequence). This CDR3 spans 15 amino acids. V dropped 1 base and J dropped 1 base, with 10 bases sitting between them. The CDR3 sequence: CASSLDGEGNYGYTF. The CDR3 DNA sequence: TGTGCCAGCAGCTTAGACGGGGAGGGTAACTATGGCTACACCTTC.

The V and J genes are TRBV30 and TRBJ2-1, with TRBD2 identical over 8 bases. This CDR3 is built from 15 residues. Trimming at V came to 2 bases and at J to 2 bases, leaving 5 bases not matched to a gene. Germline loops: CDR1 GTSNPN, CDR2 SVGIG (reference sequence). The CDR3 spells CAWSLGAGAYNEQFF. The CDR3 bases are TGTGCCTGGAGTCTGGGAGCGGGGGCCTACAATGAGCAGTTCTTC. Combining the CDR3 with reference TRBV30 and TRBJ2-1 gives the whole variable domain SQTIHQWPATLVQPVGSPLSLECTVEGTSNPNLYWYRQAAGRGLQLLFYSVGIGQISSEVPQNLSASRPQDRQFILSSKKLLLSDSGFYLCAWSLGAGAYNEQFFGPGTRLTVL.

This clone has just one count. The rearrangement joins TRBV15 to TRBJ2-5; 7 positions agree with TRBD2. The CDR3 spans 14 residues. Trimming cost V 1 base and J 5 bases; bases outside gene matches: 4. Germline V gives CDR1 LNHNV, CDR2 YYDKDF (reference sequence). The CDR3 DNA is TGTGCCACCAGCAGAGGGCTAGCGGTGGAGACCCAGTACTTC. This encodes CATSRGLAVETQYF.

V usage is TRBV30 and J usage is TRBJ1-2, with a weak D call TRBD1 (6 bases). Germline V CDR1 and CDR2: GTSNPN, SVGIG (reference sequence). This CDR3 has 14 amino acids. The V gene lost 2 bases and the J gene lost 4 bases, with 14 bases spanning the gap. The CDR3 sequence: CAWSNQGFSYGYTF. CDR3 coding DNA: TGTGCCTGGAGTAATCAGGGGTTCAGCTATGGCTACACCTTC.

The chain links TRBV5-1 to TRBJ2-7; possible D gene TRBD1, 6 bases. This CDR3 comprises 17 residues. Germline V gene data show CDR1 as SGHRS and CDR2 as YFSETQ. Trimming removed 0 bases from V and 2 bases from J, with 18 bases in between. As DNA, the CDR3 is TGCGCCAGCAGCTTGGGGTGGGCAGGGGATCCCCCCTACGAGCAGTACTTC. Its translation is CASSLGWAGDPPYEQYF.

V usage is TRBV25-1 and J usage is TRBJ2-7, with 7 bases fitting TRBD1. TRBJ2-5 explains the end of the DNA better; the J call may be wrong. The CDR3 has 13 residues. Germline CDR1 is MGHDK and CDR2 is SYGVNS. Written as DNA, the CDR3 is TGTGCCAGCAGTCGGGACAGACAAGAGACCCAGTACTTC. Its protein is CASSRDRQETQYF.

This clone was observed a handful of times. The chain employs TRBV11-2 and TRBJ1-2; 10 bases are shared with TRBD1. The CDR3 is 16 residues long. CDR1 is SGHAT, CDR2 FQNNGV, per germline. V lost 1 base, J lost 8 bases, and 10 bases stayed unmatched. Here the CDR3 DNA reads TGTGCCAGCAGCTTAGGCGACAGGGGGCGCTCAAAAGGCTACACCTTC. It specifies CASSLGDRGRSKGYTF.

The V and J genes are TRBV19 and TRBJ2-1; 8 bases align to TRBD1. This CDR3 is built from 16 residues. CDR1 is LNHDA, CDR2 SQIVND, per germline (reference sequence). With V trimmed by 0 bases and J by 1 base, 2 bases remained unmatched. CDR3 region: CASSIDQGASYNEQFF. The CDR3 DNA reads as TGTGCCAGTAGTATAGACCAGGGGGCGTCCTACAATGAGCAGTTCTTC. Drawing the rest from reference TRBV19 and TRBJ2-1, the complete variable domain is DGGITQSPKYLFRKEGQNVTLSCEQNLNHDAMYWYRQDPGQGLRLIYYSQIVNDFQKGDIAEGYSVSREKKESFPLTVTSAQKNPTAFYLCASSIDQGASYNEQFFGPGTRLTVL.

The V and J genes are TRBV30 and TRBJ2-7, with 7 bases identical to TRBD1. This CDR3 has 13 amino acids. Germline lookup yields CDR1 GTSNPN and CDR2 SVGIG (reference sequence). The V and J ends lost 2 bases and 7 bases, in that order; junction bases with no gene match: 8. CDR3 DNA sequence: TGTGCCTGGAGTCTCGGGACAGTGTGGGAGCAGTACTTC. This translates into CAWSLGTVWEQYF.

The rearrangement joins TRBV18 to TRBJ2-1, with 13 nucleotides matching TRBD2. Germline loops: CDR1 KGHSH, CDR2 LQKENI. J lost 5 bases, V lost 3 bases, and 4 bases had no gene match. The CDR3 covers 16 residues. The CDR3 DNA reads TGTGCCAGCTCACCTTCAACTAGCGGGAGGGACAATGAGCAGTTCTTC. This sequence encodes CASSPSTSGRDNEQFF.

The chain uses TRBV6-6 and TRBJ1-3; D is perhaps TRBD1 (6 bases). Trimming stripped 9 bases from V and 0 bases from J, with 12 bases between. Per germline, CDR1 MNHNY and CDR2 SVGAGI (reference sequence). This CDR3 spans 14 amino acids. CDR3 nucleotide sequence: TGTGCCAGTTTCACAGGGAGCTCTGGAAACACCATATATTTT. Amino acid sequence: CASFTGSSGNTIYF.

CDR3 DNA sequence: TGTGCCAGCAGCACCGTTTTGGGAGCCTCGCAGCCCCAGCATTTT. Amino acids: CASSTVLGASQPQHF. The rearrangement uses TRBV6-6 and TRBJ1-5; D ambiguous. Trimming took off 6 bases at V and 7 bases at J, with 19 bases between the two ends. From germline, CDR1 is MNHNY and CDR2 SVGAGI (reference sequence). The CDR3 extends over 15 amino acids.

The chain couples TRBV30 to TRBJ1-6; a weak D match, TRBD1 (5 bases). The V end was cut by 0 bases, the J end by 9 bases, with 12 bases between. Germline CDR1 is GTSNPN and CDR2 is SVGIG (reference sequence). The CDR3 extends over 14 amino acids. The CDR3 loop reads CAWSVRREGSPLHF. For the CDR3, the DNA is TGTGCCTGGAGTGTTCGCAGGGAGGGTTCACCCCTCCACTTT.

The chain combines TRBV18 with TRBJ1-1; D unresolved. Germline CDR1 is KGHSH and CDR2 is LQKENI. Trimming stripped 3 bases from V and 4 bases from J, with 9 bases between. The CDR3 is 13 residues long. CDR3 amino acids: CASSPQEATEAFF. The CDR3 bases are TGTGCCAGCTCACCGCAGGAGGCCACTGAAGCTTTCTTT.

DNA for the CDR3: TGTGCCAGCAGTGCAGGGACAGTTATCCACAATGAGCAGTTCTTC. It specifies CASSAGTVIHNEQFF. J is TRBJ2-1 and V is TRBV25-1, with TRBD1 matching 7 bases. J gave up 5 bases and V 4 bases, and 8 bases lay outside the gene matches. CDR1 is MGHDK and CDR2 is SYGVNS in the germline V gene. This CDR3 comprises 15 residues.